This T cell receptor beta chain was found in a study of identical twins. CDR3 size: 13 residues. Germline V lookup: CDR1 MNHEY, CDR2 SMNVEV (reference sequence). Trimming pared 3 bases from V and 3 bases from J, leaving 7 bases between. cDNA carried unique molecular identifiers, and a universal primer site was added by template switching. MiXCR was run by TCRdb on the 5' RACE reads, yielding one entry per CDR3 protein. This sample has over 500,000 distinct CDR3 sequences, with about 20% found just once. This clonotype appeared a few times. The sample also formed part of further work on T cells expressing NK-cell markers. According to that study: The TCR beta repertoires were obtained from sorted CD3+CD56+NKG2C+, CD3+CD56+NKG2C- and CD3+CD56-NKG2C+ T cells.

This TCR derives from a woman between 18 and 29 years old in good health. The sample was CD4+ T cells sorted from blood. The chain combines TRBV27 with TRBJ2-3; D unclear. The CDR3 nucleotides are TGTGCCAGCAGTTTTAAGGGAACAGATACGCAGTATTTT. Translated: CASSFKGTDTQYF.